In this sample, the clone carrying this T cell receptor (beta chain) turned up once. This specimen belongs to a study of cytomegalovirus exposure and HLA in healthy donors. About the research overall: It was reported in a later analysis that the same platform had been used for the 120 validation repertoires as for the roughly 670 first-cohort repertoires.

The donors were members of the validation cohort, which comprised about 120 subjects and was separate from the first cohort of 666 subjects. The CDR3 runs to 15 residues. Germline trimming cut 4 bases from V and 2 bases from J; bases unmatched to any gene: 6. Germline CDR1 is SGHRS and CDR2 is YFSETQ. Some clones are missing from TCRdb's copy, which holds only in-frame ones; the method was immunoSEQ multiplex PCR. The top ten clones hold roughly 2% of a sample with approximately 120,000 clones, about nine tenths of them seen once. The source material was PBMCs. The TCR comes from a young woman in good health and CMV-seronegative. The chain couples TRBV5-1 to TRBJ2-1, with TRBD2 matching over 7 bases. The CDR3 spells CASSPQRDPYNEQFF. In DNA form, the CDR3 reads TGCGCCAGCAGCCCTCAGCGGGACCCCTACAATGAGCAGTTCTTC.